Here is one T cell receptor (beta chain) with its context. Its antigen is not identified. These data originate in a study of a mutant IDH1 vaccine in newly diagnosed glioma. The sample's time point: week 23, last vaccination. In the vaccine, a single dose held 300 ug of the mutant IDH1 20-mer peptide, along with topical imiquimod. General study results and limits: Pseudoprogression apparently lacked any relation to changes in top peripheral T cell clonotypes.

Sequencing was performed with immunoSEQ multiplex PCR; in TCRdb, only in-frame clones are kept and a portion is missing. The sample has about 55,000 clones, 75% to 85% seen once. CDR1 and CDR2 from the germline V gene are SGHDN and FVKESK. This CDR3 contains 17 residues. V dropped 0 bases and J dropped 0 bases, with 14 bases sitting between them. J is TRBJ1-1 and V is TRBV14; a possible D gene is TRBD1 (6 bases). The clonotype originates from a man between 35 and 55 years old with glioma. The specimen comprised PBMCs, sampled from a glioma patient whose treatment included an IDH1 peptide vaccine. Here the CDR3 reads CASSQDWGAGVNTEAFF. The CDR3 DNA reads as TGTGCCAGCAGCCAAGATTGGGGGGCCGGGGTGAACACTGAAGCTTTCTTT.